Presented here are 17 T cell receptor beta chains from one specimen sequenced in a study of blood T cells in healthy people across ages. The authors ran a second PCR of about 7 to 12 cycles using a sample-barcoded 5' primer and a J-beta primer mix. MiXCR, applied by TCRdb to the 5' RACE reads, yields one record per CDR3 protein. The sample records approximately 850,000 distinct CDR3 sequences, 58% being singletons. The sample consisted of blood. These receptors were collected from a man aged 25-45 years in good health.

This rearrangement joins TRBV5-4 to TRBJ2-5; TRBD1 matches 7 bases. There are 14 residues in the CDR3. V was clipped by 3 bases and J by 1 base; unmatched bases: 3. Looked up from germline, CDR1 is SGHNT and CDR2 is YYREEE (reference sequence). CDR3 protein: CASSWGQIQETQYF. The CDR3 DNA reads as TGTGCCAGCAGCTGGGGACAGATCCAAGAGACCCAGTACTTC.

In its sample, this clonotype was seen many times. The chain joins TRBV6-6 to TRBJ2-5; weak D call: TRBD2 (6 bases). Trimming removed 9 bases at V and 13 bases at J, with 27 bases between. Germline CDR1 is MNHNY and CDR2 is SVGAGI (reference sequence). CDR3 length: 14 residues. In DNA form, the CDR3 reads TGTGCCAGTACTGTCGCGGGACGAAGCTTAGAGCTGTACTTC. Translation: CASTVAGRSLELYF.

J is TRBJ2-3 and V is TRBV6-1, with a tentative D call TRBD2 (6 bases). Germline lookup yields CDR1 MNHNS and CDR2 SASEGT. V was trimmed by 8 bases and J by 2 bases, leaving 26 bases between them. The CDR3 is 18 residues long. This chain's CDR3 is CASGTRFRVADNTDTQYF. The CDR3, as DNA: TGTGCCAGCGGAACTAGGTTTCGGGTAGCGGACAACACAGATACGCAGTATTTT.

The rearrangement links TRBV7-9 to TRBJ2-1; D is undetermined. V lost 11 bases to trimming and J lost 5 bases, with 19 bases between them. The CDR3 has 14 residues. The germline V gene encodes CDR1 SEHNR and CDR2 FQNEAQ (reference sequence). CDR3 sequence (DNA): TGTGCCGCCTCGACGGACCCCCTCAACAATGAGCAGTTCTTC. This gives the protein CAASTDPLNNEQFF.

The genes are TRBV5-1 and TRBJ1-1; D remains ambiguous. With 3 bases removed from V and 6 bases from J, the gap between germline ends came to 15 bases. The germline V gene has CDR1 SGHRS and CDR2 YFSETQ. The CDR3 has 14 residues. The CDR3 DNA follows: TGCGCCAGCAGCTACGGGGAGAGAATCCCTGAAGCTTTCTTT. It is translated as CASSYGERIPEAFF. Full variable domain (missing parts from reference TRBV5-1 and TRBJ1-1): KAGVTQTPRYLIKTRGQQVTLSCSPISGHRSVSWYQQTPGQGLQFLFEYFSETQRNKGNFPGRFSGRQFSNSRSEMNVSTLELGDSALYLCASSYGERIPEAFFGQGTRLTVV.

This clonotype was detected once. This chain connects TRBV6-6 to TRBJ2-1, with TRBD2 matching 12 bases. Germline-derived CDR1 and CDR2 are MNHNY and SVGAGI (reference sequence). V lost 9 bases and J lost 7; bases outside the gene matches: 4. The CDR3 length is 13 residues. CDR3 protein: CASTTSGRNEQFF. CDR3 DNA sequence: TGTGCCAGTACTACTAGCGGGAGGAATGAGCAGTTCTTC.

This clonotype turned up a few times. The chain recombines TRBV7-8 with TRBJ2-7; the match to TRBD1 covers 9 bases. The CDR3 is 14 residues long. The V gene end was trimmed by 7 bases and the J gene end by 6 bases; junction bases not matched to a gene: 10. The germline CDR1 and CDR2 sequences are SGHVS and FQNEAQ. The CDR3 here is CASTPDRGSFEQYF. CDR3 bases: TGTGCCAGCACCCCGGACAGGGGCAGCTTCGAGCAGTACTTC. Variable domain in full (rest from reference TRBV7-8 and TRBJ2-7): GAGVSQSPRYKVAKRGQDVALRCDPISGHVSLFWYQQALGQGPEFLTYFQNEAQLDKSGLPSDRFFAERPEGSVSTLKIQRTQQEDSAVYLCASTPDRGSFEQYFGPGTRLTVT.

The chain carries TRBV20-1 and TRBJ1-2, with a tentative D call TRBD1 (5 bases). Germline V gene lookup returns CDR1 DFQATT and CDR2 SNEGSKA (reference sequence). The CDR3 consists of 13 residues. In nucleotides, the CDR3 is TGCAGCGTCCTCCTCAGGGAGGACTATGGCTACACCTTC. It translates to CSVLLREDYGYTF.

About this clonotype: A much larger clone differs from this one at a single base, so this may be a read error. The rearrangement joins TRBV6-5 to TRBJ2-7; TRBD2 might be the D (5 bases). Germline assignment: CDR1 MNHEY and CDR2 SVGAGI. The CDR3 is 13 residues long. Trimming took 2 bases from V and 7 from J, leaving 12 bases between them. The CDR3 reads CASSYPGADEQYF. In DNA, the CDR3 is TGTGCCAGCAGTTACCCTGGAGCGGATGAGCAGTACTTC.

This clonotype appeared many times. The V call is TRBV20-1, the J call TRBJ2-1; 9 nucleotides line up with TRBD2. V trimming: 6 bases; J trimming: 6 bases; junction bases outside the gene matches: 9. Per the germline V gene, CDR1 is DFQATT and CDR2 is SNEGSKA (reference sequence). The CDR3 spans 14 residues. The CDR3 protein is CSASGGLASNEQFF. For the CDR3, the DNA is TGCAGTGCCTCCGGGGGACTAGCTTCCAATGAGCAGTTCTTC.

With respect to this clonotype: Mismatch with germline at one junction end may stem from a read error. The chain joins TRBV20-1 to TRBJ1-2; D not certain. Germline assignment: CDR1 DFQATT and CDR2 SNEGSKA (reference sequence). The CDR3 spans 11 residues. CDR3 sequence: CSAGGLDGYTF. The CDR3 DNA follows: TGTAGTGCTGGCGGGTTGGATGGCTACACCTTC.

CDR3 coding DNA: TGCAGCGTGCGGGATACGCGTGCAGATACGCAGTATTTT. Translating it yields CSVRDTRADTQYF. The rearrangement uses TRBV29-1 and TRBJ2-3, with a tentative D call TRBD2 (6 bases). This CDR3 region has 13 residues. The V end lost 6 bases, the J end lost 4 bases, and 14 bases lay between the germline ends. Germline CDR1 reads SQVTM; CDR2 reads ANQGSEA.

The chain joins TRBV4-1 to TRBJ2-4; 14 bases agree with TRBD2. V was clipped by 4 bases and J by 2 bases; unmatched bases: 7. Looked up from germline, CDR1 is MGHRA and CDR2 is YSYEKL. The CDR3 has 18 residues. This CDR3 is CASSPTSGGAGSKNIQYF. CDR3 in DNA: TGCGCCAGCAGCCCGACTAGCGGGGGGGCGGGGTCCAAAAACATTCAGTACTTC.

This clonotype was detected only a few times. CDR3 sequence (DNA): TGTGCCAGCAGTTTACGGTCGGTCAACACAGATACGCAGTATTTT. Translation: CASSLRSVNTDTQYF. V usage is TRBV12-3 or TRBV12-4 and J usage is TRBJ2-3; D call uncertain. Trimming stripped 2 bases from V and 2 bases from J, with 11 bases between. The CDR3 covers 15 residues.

The chain uses TRBV9 and TRBJ2-5, with TRBD2 as a possible D gene (6 bases). The germline V gene has CDR1 SGDLS and CDR2 YYNGEE. V shed 2 bases and J shed 3 bases, with 11 bases lying between them. The CDR3 covers 14 residues. CDR3 coding DNA: TGTGCCAGCAGCGTTGGAGGGCAAGAAGAGACCCAGTACTTC. As protein: CASSVGGQEETQYF.

The chain links TRBV6-6 to TRBJ2-3; D could derive from TRBD1 or TRBD2 (5 bases each). V was trimmed by 7 bases and J by 6 bases, leaving 20 bases between them. The CDR3 runs to 15 residues. CDR1 MNHNY and CDR2 SVGAGI come from the germline V gene (reference sequence). CDR3 DNA: TGTGCCAGCACTCAGAATTTGGGGGTAGGGGATACGCAGTATTTT. Translation: CASTQNLGVGDTQYF.

V is TRBV28 and J is TRBJ2-1, with TRBD1 identical over 8 bases. Germline values: CDR1 MDHEN, CDR2 SYDVKM. This CDR3 spans 16 amino acids. V shed 5 bases, J shed 0 bases, and the junction held 6 bases outside the gene matches. Here the CDR3 reads CASSHRQGSSYNEQFF. CDR3 bases: TGTGCCAGCAGTCATAGACAGGGGAGCTCCTACAATGAGCAGTTCTTC. Full variable domain (outside the CDR3, taken from reference TRBV28 and TRBJ2-1): DVKVTQSSRYLVKRTGEKVFLECVQDMDHENMFWYRQDPGLGLRLIYFSYDVKMKEKGDIPEGYSVSREKKERFSLILESASTNQTSMYLCASSHRQGSSYNEQFFGPGTRLTVL.